A selection of T cell receptor beta chains follows, all from one sample in a study of T cells in localized non-small cell lung cancer. Assay: immunoSEQ multiplex PCR; the TCRdb copy retains only in-frame clones and omits some. The sample contains tens of thousands of clones, roughly 89% of which appear only once. The specimen was peripheral blood, collected before any cancer treatment. The source of these receptors is a man aged 35-75 years with stage I squamous cell lung carcinoma. Each CDR3 is given with its conserved first and last residue. The D gene is left open where the match is weak. Expanded clones are given a class, and other clones once, few, many or no size at all.

clone size,V gene,J gene,CDR3 length,D gene,CDR3 DNA,CDR3 protein
.,TRBV9,TRBJ1-4,15,TRBD1,TGTGCCAGCAGCGGCCAGGGGGCGCCTAATGAAAAACTGTTTTTT,CASSGQGAPNEKLFF
few,TRBV18,TRBJ1-5,14,TRBD1,TGTGCCAGCTCACCAACGCAGGGGGCACAGCCCCAGCATTTT,CASSPTQGAQPQHF
.,TRBV4-2,TRBJ2-5,15,.,TGTGCCAGCAGCCGGGGCGGCAGCGGCCAAGAGACCCAGTACTTC,CASSRGGSGQETQYF
.,TRBV5-6,TRBJ1-5,17,TRBD1,TGTGCCAGCAGCTTGGGGACAGGGGGCGGGAGCAATCAGCCCCAGCATTTT,CASSLGTGGGSNQPQHF
once,TRBV14,TRBJ2-2,14,.,TGTGCCAGCAGCCATTATAGGGCCACCGGGGAGCTGTTTTTT,CASSHYRATGELFF
.,TRBV4-1,TRBJ1-4,14,.,TGCGCCAGTACGACTCCGGGGGCTAATGAAAAACTGTTTTTT,CASTTPGANEKLFF
.,TRBV7-2,TRBJ1-1,14,.,TGTGCCAGCAGCTTTGTCCAGGGTGGCACTGAAGCTTTCTTT,CASSFVQGGTEAFF
.,TRBV7-2,TRBJ2-5,18,.,TGTGCCAGCAGCCCAGGGGGAGGGGCAGGGGCGTCTCAAGAGACCCAGTACTTC,CASSPGGGAGASQETQYF
.,TRBV5-8,TRBJ2-6,17,.,TGTGCCAGCAGCTTGTTTGTCACCAGCTCTGGGGCCAACGTCCTGACTTTC,CASSLFVTSSGANVLTF
.,TRBV5-4,TRBJ2-2,18,TRBD2,TGTGCCAGCAGCTTGGGGGGACTAGCGGGAGCGAACACCGGGGAGCTGTTTTTT,CASSLGGLAGANTGELFF
.,TRBV7-6,TRBJ1-2,14,TRBD1,TGTGCCAGCAGCTTAGCCGGGACAGTAAACGGCTACACCTTC,CASSLAGTVNGYTF